This passage covers 4 T cell receptor beta chains from one sample sequenced in a study of T cells in localized non-small cell lung cancer. Sequencing was performed with immunoSEQ multiplex PCR; in TCRdb, only in-frame clones are kept and a portion is missing. This sample yields approximately 31,000 clones, of which approximately 94% are seen a single time; around 0.73% belongs to the top ten. This material consisted of peripheral blood, taken before any cancer treatment. The receptors were gathered from a woman aged 40-75 years with stage I lung adenocarcinoma.

The CDR3 is CSVGLDLLGNEQFF. CDR3 in DNA: TGCAGCGTCGGACTAGATTTGTTGGGTAATGAGCAGTTCTTC. The rearrangement uses TRBV29-1 and TRBJ2-1; 7 nucleotides match TRBD2. This CDR3 has 14 residues. Germline CDR1 and CDR2: SQVTM and ANQGSEA. V lost 6 bases and J lost 7; bases outside the gene matches: 12.

V gene TRBV27 combines with J gene TRBJ2-2; 8 nucleotides agree with TRBD2. The length of the CDR3 is 14 residues. The junction had 4 bases not matched to a gene; V was cut back by 8 bases and J by 2 bases. The germline gives CDR1 MNHEY, CDR2 SMNVEV (reference sequence). This CDR3 reads CASLLAANTGELFF. CDR3 bases: TGTGCCAGCCTACTAGCGGCCAACACCGGGGAGCTGTTTTTT.

For the CDR3, the DNA is TGTGCCAGCAGCTTGAGGTCTGGGGGGCGCACGGTTACGCAGTATTTT. Translating gives CASSLRSGGRTVTQYF. The gene calls are TRBV5-6 and TRBJ2-3, with D possibly being TRBD1 or TRBD2 (6 bases each). V lost 1 base and J 8 bases, leaving 20 bases between the germline ends. The CDR3 has 16 residues. CDR1 and CDR2 (germline): SGHDT, YYEEEE.

CDR3 protein: CASSPGNADTQYF. CDR3 sequence (DNA): TGTGCCAGCAGCCCGGGGAACGCAGATACGCAGTATTTT. This rearrangement joins TRBV7-2 to TRBJ2-3; possible D gene TRBD2, 5 bases. Trimming removed 5 bases at V and 4 bases at J, with 10 bases between. The CDR3 is 13 amino acids. Germline loops: CDR1 SGHTA, CDR2 FQGNSA.